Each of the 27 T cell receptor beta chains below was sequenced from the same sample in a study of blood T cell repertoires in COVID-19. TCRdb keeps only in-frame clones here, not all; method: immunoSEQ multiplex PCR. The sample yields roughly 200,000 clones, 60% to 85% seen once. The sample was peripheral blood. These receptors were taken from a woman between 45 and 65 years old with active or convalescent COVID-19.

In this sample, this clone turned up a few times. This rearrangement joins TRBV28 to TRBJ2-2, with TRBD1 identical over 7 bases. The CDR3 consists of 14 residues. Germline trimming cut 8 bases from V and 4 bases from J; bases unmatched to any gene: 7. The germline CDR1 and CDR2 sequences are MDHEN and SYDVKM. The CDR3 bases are TGTGCCAGCGCTCAAACAGGGGTCACCGGGGAGCTGTTTTTT. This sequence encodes CASAQTGVTGELFF.

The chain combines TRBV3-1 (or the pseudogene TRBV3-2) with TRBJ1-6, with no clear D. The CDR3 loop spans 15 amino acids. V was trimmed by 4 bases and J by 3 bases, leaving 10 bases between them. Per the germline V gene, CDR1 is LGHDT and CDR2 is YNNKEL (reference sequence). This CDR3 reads CASSPKRIYNSPLHF. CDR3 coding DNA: TGTGCCAGCAGCCCCAAGCGAATCTATAATTCACCCCTCCACTTT.

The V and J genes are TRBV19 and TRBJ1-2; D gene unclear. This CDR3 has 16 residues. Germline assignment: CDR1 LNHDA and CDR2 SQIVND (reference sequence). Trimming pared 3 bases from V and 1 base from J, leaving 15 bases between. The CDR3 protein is CASSMVQVAGNYGYTF. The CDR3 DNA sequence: TGTGCCAGTAGTATGGTCCAGGTTGCGGGTAACTATGGCTACACCTTC.

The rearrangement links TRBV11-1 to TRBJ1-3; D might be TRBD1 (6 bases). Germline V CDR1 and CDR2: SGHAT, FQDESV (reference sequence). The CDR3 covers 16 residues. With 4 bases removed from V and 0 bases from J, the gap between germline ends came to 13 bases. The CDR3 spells CASSSGQGFSGNTIYF. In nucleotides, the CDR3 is TGTGCCAGCAGCTCGGGACAAGGCTTCTCTGGAAACACCATATATTTT.

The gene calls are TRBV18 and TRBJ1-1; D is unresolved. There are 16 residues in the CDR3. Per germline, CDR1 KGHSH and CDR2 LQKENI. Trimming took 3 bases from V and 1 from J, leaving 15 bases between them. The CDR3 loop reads CASSPRPPGGNTEAFF. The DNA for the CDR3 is TGTGCCAGCTCACCGAGACCCCCTGGCGGGAACACTGAAGCTTTCTTT.

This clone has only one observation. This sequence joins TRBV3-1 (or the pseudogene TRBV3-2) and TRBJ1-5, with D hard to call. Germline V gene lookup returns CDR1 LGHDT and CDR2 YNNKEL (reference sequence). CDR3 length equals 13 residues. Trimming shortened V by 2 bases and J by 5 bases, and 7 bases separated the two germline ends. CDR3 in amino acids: CASSQSGYQPQHF. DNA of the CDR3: TGTGCCAGCAGCCAATCGGGGTATCAGCCCCAGCATTTT.

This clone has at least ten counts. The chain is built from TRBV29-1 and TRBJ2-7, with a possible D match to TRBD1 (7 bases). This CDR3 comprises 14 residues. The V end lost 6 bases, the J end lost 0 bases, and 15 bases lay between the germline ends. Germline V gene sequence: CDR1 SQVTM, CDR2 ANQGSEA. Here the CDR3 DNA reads TGCAGCGTAACCGCAGGGGGGAGCTCCTACGAGCAGTACTTC. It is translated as CSVTAGGSSYEQYF.

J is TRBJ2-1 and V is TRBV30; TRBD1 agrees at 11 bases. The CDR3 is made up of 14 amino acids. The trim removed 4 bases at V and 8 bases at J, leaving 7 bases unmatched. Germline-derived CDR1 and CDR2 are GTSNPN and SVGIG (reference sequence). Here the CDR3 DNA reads TGTGCCTGGATGACAGGACAGGGGGCCCATGAGCAGTTCTTC. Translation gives CAWMTGQGAHEQFF.

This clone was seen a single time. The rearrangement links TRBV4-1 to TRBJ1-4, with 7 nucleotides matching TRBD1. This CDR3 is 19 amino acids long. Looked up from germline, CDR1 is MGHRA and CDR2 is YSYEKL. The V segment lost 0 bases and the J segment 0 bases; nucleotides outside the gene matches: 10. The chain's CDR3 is CASSQESRDSYATNEKLFF. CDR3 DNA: TGCGCCAGCAGCCAAGAAAGCCGGGACAGCTATGCAACTAATGAAAAACTGTTTTTT.

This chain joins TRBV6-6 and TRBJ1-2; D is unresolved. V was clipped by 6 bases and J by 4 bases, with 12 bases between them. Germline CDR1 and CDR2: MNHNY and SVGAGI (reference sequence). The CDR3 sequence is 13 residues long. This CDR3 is CASSLGEFYGYTF. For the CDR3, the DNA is TGTGCCAGCAGCCTGGGAGAGTTCTATGGCTACACCTTC.

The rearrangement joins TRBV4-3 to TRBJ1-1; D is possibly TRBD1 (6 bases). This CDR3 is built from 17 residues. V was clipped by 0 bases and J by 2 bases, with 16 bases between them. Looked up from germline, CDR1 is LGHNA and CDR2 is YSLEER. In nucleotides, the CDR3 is TGCGCCAGCAGCCAAGATTTTTTCCGGGGGGCCAACACTGAAGCTTTCTTT. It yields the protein CASSQDFFRGANTEAFF.

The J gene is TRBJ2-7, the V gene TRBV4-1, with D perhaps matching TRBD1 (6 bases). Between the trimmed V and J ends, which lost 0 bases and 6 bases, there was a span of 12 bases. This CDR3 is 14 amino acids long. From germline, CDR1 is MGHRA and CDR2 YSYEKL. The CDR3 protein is CASSQDERGFEQYF. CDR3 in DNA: TGCGCCAGCAGCCAAGATGAGAGGGGGTTCGAGCAGTACTTC.

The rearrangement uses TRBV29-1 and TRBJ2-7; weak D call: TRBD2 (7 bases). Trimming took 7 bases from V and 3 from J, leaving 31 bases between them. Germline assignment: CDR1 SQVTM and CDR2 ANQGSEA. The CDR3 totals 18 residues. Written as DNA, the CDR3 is TGCAGCGGCGGGGGCGGCGGGATTCAGCCCCCGAACCGCTACGAGCAGTACTTC. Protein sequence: CSGGGGGIQPPNRYEQYF.

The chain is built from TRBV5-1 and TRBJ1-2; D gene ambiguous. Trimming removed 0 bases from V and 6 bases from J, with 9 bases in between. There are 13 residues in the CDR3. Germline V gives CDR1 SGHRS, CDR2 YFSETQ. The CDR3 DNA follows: TGCGCCAGCAGCTTGGCAGGCGTCAATGGCTACACCTTC. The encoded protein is CASSLAGVNGYTF.

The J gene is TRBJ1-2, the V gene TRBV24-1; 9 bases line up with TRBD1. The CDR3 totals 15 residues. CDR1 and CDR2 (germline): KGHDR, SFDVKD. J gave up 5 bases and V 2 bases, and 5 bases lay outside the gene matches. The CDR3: CATSDSRTGDYGYTF. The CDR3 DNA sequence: TGTGCCACCAGTGATTCCAGGACAGGGGATTATGGCTACACCTTC.

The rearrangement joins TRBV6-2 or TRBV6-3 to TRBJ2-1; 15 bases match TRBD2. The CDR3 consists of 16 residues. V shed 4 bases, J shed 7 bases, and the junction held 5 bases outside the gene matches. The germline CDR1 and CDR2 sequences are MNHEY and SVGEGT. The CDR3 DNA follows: TGTGCCAGCAGTTCCGGACTAGCGGGAGGGCCAAATGAGCAGTTCTTC. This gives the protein CASSSGLAGGPNEQFF.

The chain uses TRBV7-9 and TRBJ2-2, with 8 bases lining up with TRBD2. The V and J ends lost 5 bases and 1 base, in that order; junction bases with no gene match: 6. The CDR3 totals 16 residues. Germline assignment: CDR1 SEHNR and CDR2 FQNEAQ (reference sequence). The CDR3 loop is CASSGRTSWNTGELFF. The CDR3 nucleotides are TGTGCCAGCAGCGGCCGGACTAGCTGGAACACCGGGGAGCTGTTTTTT.

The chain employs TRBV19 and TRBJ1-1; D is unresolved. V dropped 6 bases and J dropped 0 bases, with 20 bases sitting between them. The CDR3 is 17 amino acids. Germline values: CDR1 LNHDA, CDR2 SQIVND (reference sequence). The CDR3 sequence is CASRVGSLRLMNTEAFF. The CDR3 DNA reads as TGTGCCAGTAGAGTTGGGTCTTTGCGGCTAATGAACACTGAAGCTTTCTTT. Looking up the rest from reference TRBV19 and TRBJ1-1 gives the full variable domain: DGGITQSPKYLFRKEGQNVTLSCEQNLNHDAMYWYRQDPGQGLRLIYYSQIVNDFQKGDIAEGYSVSREKKESFPLTVTSAQKNPTAFYLCASRVGSLRLMNTEAFFGQGTRLTVV.

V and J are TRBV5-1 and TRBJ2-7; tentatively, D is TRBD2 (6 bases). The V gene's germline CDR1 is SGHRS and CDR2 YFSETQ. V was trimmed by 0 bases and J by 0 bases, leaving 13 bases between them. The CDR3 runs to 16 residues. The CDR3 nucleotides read TGCGCCAGCAGCTTGGCTCCCGGGACTGGCTCCTACGAGCAGTACTTC. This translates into CASSLAPGTGSYEQYF.

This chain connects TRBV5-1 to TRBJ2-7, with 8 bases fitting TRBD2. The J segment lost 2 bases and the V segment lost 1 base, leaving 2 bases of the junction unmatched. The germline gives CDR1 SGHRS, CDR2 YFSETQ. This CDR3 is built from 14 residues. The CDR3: CASSLSAGAYEQYF. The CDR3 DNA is TGCGCCAGCAGCTTGTCAGCGGGAGCCTACGAGCAGTACTTC.

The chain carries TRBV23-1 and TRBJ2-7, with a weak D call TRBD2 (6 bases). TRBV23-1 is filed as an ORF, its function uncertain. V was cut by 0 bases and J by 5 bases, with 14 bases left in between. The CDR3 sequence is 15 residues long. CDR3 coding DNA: TGCGCCAGCAGTCAATCTCCGGGAGAAGGAAACGAGCAGTACTTC. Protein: CASSQSPGEGNEQYF.

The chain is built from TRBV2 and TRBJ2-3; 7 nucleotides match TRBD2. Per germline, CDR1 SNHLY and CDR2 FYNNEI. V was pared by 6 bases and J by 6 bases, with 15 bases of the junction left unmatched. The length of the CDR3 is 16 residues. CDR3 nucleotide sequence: TGTGCCAGCAGGGGGGGTGCCCTAGCGGAGGCGGATACGCAGTATTTT. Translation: CASRGGALAEADTQYF.

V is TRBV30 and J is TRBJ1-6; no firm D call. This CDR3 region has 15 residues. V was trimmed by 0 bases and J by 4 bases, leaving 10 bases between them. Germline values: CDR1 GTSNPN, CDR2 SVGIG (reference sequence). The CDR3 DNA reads TGTGCCTGGAGTGTAAGCAGGAATTATAATTCACCCCTCCACTTT. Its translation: CAWSVSRNYNSPLHF.

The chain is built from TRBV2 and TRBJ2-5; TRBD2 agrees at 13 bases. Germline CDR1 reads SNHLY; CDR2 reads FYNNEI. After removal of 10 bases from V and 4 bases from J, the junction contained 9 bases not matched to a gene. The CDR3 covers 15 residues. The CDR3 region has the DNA TGTGCCACCGGGGGACTAGCGGGAACTGGAGAGACCCAGTACTTC. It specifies CATGGLAGTGETQYF.

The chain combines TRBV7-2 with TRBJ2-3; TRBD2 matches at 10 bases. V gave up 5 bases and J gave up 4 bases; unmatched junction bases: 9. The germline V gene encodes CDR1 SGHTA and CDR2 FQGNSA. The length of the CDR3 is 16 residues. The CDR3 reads CASSPERGGFPDTQYF. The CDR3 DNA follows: TGTGCCAGCAGCCCTGAGCGGGGGGGCTTCCCAGATACGCAGTATTTT.

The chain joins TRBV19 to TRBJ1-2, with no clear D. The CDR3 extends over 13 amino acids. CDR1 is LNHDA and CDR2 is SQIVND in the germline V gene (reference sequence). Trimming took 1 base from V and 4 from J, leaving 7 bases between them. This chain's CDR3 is CASSIGGGYGYTF. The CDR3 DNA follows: TGTGCCAGTAGTATAGGCGGAGGCTATGGCTACACCTTC.

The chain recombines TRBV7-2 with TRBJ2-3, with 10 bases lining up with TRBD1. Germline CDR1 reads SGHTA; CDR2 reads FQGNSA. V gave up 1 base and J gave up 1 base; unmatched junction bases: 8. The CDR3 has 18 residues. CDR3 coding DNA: TGTGCCAGCAGCTTAGGACAGGGGGCGATTTTAGGCACAGATACGCAGTATTTT. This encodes CASSLGQGAILGTDTQYF.